The 10 T cell receptor beta chains given below trace back to one sample, sequenced in a study of blood T cell repertoires in COVID-19. Assay used: immunoSEQ multiplex PCR; TCRdb lists only in-frame clones, some missing. This sample has about 180,000 clones, with roughly nine tenths found just once. Sequenced material: peripheral blood. All receptors come from a man between 65 and 80 years old with active or convalescent COVID-19.

This clone was seen a single time. The V call is TRBV9, the J call TRBJ1-6; D might be TRBD1 (5 bases). The germline gives CDR1 SGDLS, CDR2 YYNGEE. V was shortened by 2 bases and J by 7 bases, with 10 bases between the two germline ends. There are 14 residues in the CDR3. The CDR3 DNA reads as TGTGCCAGCAGCGTTACAGGCGACAATTCACCCCTCCACTTT. Translation gives CASSVTGDNSPLHF.

The chain is built from TRBV3-1 (or the pseudogene TRBV3-2) and TRBJ1-1, with 7 bases aligning to TRBD1. Germline lookup yields CDR1 LGHDT and CDR2 YNNKEL (reference sequence). The CDR3 covers 15 residues. With V trimmed by 5 bases and J by 0 bases, 6 bases remained unmatched. CDR3 loop: CASSADRDLNTEAFF. The CDR3 DNA sequence: TGTGCCAGCAGCGCTGACAGGGATTTGAACACTGAAGCTTTCTTT.

V gene TRBV18 combines with J gene TRBJ1-1; D gene uncertain. V was cut by 2 bases and J by 1 base, with 8 bases left in between. Germline lookup yields CDR1 KGHSH and CDR2 LQKENI. The length of the CDR3 is 14 residues. CDR3 loop: CASSPNRQNTEAFF. In DNA form, the CDR3 reads TGTGCCAGCTCACCAAACAGACAGAACACTGAAGCTTTCTTT.

The chain carries TRBV18 and TRBJ1-1; 11 nucleotides align to TRBD1. CDR1 KGHSH and CDR2 LQKENI come from the germline V gene. With V trimmed by 2 bases and J by 4 bases, 3 bases remained unmatched. The CDR3 spans 15 residues. The CDR3 loop is CASSPGGTGGTEAFF. CDR3 coding DNA: TGTGCCAGCTCACCAGGGGGGACAGGGGGCACTGAAGCTTTCTTT.

The J gene is TRBJ2-7, the V gene TRBV10-2; 14 bases are a match to TRBD2. The CDR3 sequence is 19 residues long. Trimming at V came to 6 bases and at J to 2 bases, leaving 15 bases not matched to a gene. Germline-derived CDR1 and CDR2 are WSHSY and SAAADI. CDR3: CASRGAGTSGSSGPYEQYF. CDR3 coding DNA: TGCGCCAGCAGGGGGGCAGGGACTAGCGGGAGTTCGGGGCCCTACGAGCAGTACTTC.

This sequence joins TRBV29-1 and TRBJ1-4; the D gene is possibly TRBD1 (5 bases). CDR1 is SQVTM and CDR2 is ANQGSEA in the germline V gene. V lost 5 bases to trimming and J lost 6 bases, with 13 bases between them. This CDR3 is 13 amino acids long. In DNA form, the CDR3 reads TGCAGCGTTTCCCGCCGACAGCATGAAAAACTGTTTTTT. Translated, it gives CSVSRRQHEKLFF.

The rearrangement joins TRBV18 to TRBJ1-2, with TRBD1 identical over 7 bases. J gave up 5 bases and V 1 base, and 7 bases lay outside the gene matches. Germline V lookup: CDR1 KGHSH, CDR2 LQKENI. The CDR3 has 15 residues. CDR3 region: CASSPRTGEAYGYTF. The CDR3 DNA sequence: TGTGCCAGCTCACCACGGACAGGCGAGGCGTATGGCTACACCTTC.

This chain uses TRBV10-3 with TRBJ1-6; 7 bases agree with TRBD1. With V trimmed by 0 bases and J by 4 bases, 6 bases remained unmatched. The CDR3 contains 17 residues. The germline CDR1 and CDR2 sequences are ENHRY and SYGVKD. In DNA form, the CDR3 reads TGTGCCATCAGTGAGTCCCCCACAGGGGATTATAATTCACCCCTCCACTTT. Protein product: CAISESPTGDYNSPLHF.

The rearrangement joins TRBV5-8 to TRBJ1-1; D is ambiguous. Germline V CDR1 and CDR2: SGHTS, YDEGEE. The CDR3 runs 14 residues. The V and J ends lost 6 bases and 0 bases respectively, with 12 bases between them. CDR3 DNA sequence: TGTGCCAGCAACTCGGGTTGGATGAACACTGAAGCTTTCTTT. It yields the protein CASNSGWMNTEAFF.

In nucleotides, the CDR3 is TGTGCCAGCAGCCGGGACAGGGCCAACTATGGCTACACCTTC. As protein: CASSRDRANYGYTF. The rearrangement links TRBV28 to TRBJ1-2, with 9 bases fitting TRBD1. V shed 6 bases and J 2 bases; nucleotides not matched to a gene: 4. CDR1 and CDR2 (germline): MDHEN, SYDVKM. The length of the CDR3 is 14 residues.